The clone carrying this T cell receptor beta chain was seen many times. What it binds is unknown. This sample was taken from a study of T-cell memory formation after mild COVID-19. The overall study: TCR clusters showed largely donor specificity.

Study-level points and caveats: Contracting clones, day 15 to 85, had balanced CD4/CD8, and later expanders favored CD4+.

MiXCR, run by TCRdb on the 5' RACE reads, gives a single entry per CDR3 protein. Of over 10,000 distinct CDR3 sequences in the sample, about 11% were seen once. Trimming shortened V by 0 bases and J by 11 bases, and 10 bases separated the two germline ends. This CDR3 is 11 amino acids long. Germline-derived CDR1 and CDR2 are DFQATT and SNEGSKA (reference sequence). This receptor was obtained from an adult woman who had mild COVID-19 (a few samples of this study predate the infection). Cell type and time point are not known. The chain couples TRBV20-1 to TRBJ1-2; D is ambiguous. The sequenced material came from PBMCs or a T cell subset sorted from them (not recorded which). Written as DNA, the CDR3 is TGCAGTGCTAGAGATTTAGGCGGGTACACCTTC. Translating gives CSARDLGGYTF.